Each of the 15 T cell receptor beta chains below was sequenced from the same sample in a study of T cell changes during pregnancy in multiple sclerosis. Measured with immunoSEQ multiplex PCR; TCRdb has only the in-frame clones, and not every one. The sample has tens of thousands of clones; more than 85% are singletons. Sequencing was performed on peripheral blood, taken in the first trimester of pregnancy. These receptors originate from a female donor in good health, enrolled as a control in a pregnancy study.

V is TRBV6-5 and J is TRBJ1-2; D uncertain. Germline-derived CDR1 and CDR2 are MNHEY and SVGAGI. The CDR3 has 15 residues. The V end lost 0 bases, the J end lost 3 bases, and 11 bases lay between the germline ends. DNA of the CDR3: TGTGCCAGCAGTTACTCGGCAGGATTCTACTATGGCTACACCTTC. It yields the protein CASSYSAGFYYGYTF.

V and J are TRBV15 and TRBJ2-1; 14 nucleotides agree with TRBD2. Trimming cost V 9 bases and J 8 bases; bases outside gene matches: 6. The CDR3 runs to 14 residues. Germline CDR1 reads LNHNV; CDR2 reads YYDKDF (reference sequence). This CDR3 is CATTSGRVKDEQFF. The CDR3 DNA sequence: TGTGCCACGACTAGCGGGAGGGTCAAGGATGAGCAGTTCTTC.

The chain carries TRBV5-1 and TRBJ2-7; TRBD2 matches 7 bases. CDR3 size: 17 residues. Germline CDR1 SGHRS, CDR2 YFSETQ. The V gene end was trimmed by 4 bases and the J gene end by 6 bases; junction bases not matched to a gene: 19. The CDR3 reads CASSPAASGLGPGEQYF. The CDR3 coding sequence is TGCGCCAGCAGCCCGGCGGCTAGCGGCTTAGGTCCCGGCGAGCAGTACTTC.

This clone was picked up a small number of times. The CDR3 coding sequence is TGTGCCAGCAGTTCTACAGGGACCGGGGAGCTGTTTTTT. Protein: CASSSTGTGELFF. The chain employs TRBV7-9 and TRBJ2-2; D may be TRBD1 (6 bases). The CDR3 is made up of 13 amino acids. Deletions cut 6 bases from V and 5 bases from J, with 10 bases between. Germline V gene sequence: CDR1 SEHNR, CDR2 FQNEAQ (reference sequence).

The CDR3 nucleotides are TGTGCCAGCAGCCGAGCCGGACAGGGGGACACTGAAGCTTTCTTT. Protein sequence: CASSRAGQGDTEAFF. The rearrangement links TRBV4-2 to TRBJ1-1; 10 bases align to TRBD1. The CDR3 runs to 15 residues. Germline CDR1 reads LGHNA; CDR2 reads YNFKEQ. J was trimmed by 3 bases and V by 4 bases; bases with no gene match: 5.

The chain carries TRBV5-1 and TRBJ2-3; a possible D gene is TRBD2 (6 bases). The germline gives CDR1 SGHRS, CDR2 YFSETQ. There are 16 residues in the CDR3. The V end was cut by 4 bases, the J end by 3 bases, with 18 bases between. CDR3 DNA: TGCGCCAGCAGCACCGAAGGGAGGCGAAGGACAGATACGCAGTATTTT. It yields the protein CASSTEGRRRTDTQYF.

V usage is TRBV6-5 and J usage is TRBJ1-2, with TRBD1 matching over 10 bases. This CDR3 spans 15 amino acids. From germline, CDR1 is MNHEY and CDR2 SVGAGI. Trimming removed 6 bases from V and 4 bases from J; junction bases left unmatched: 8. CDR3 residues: CASRPRDRGGYGYTF. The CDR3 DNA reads TGTGCCAGCAGGCCACGGGACAGGGGAGGCTATGGCTACACCTTC.

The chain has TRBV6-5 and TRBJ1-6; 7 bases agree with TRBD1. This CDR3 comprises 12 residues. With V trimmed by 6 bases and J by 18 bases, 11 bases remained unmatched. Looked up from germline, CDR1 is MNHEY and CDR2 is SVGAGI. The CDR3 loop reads CASSAPGGRHHF. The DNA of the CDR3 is TGTGCCAGCAGCGCCCCAGGGGGTCGTCACCACTTT.

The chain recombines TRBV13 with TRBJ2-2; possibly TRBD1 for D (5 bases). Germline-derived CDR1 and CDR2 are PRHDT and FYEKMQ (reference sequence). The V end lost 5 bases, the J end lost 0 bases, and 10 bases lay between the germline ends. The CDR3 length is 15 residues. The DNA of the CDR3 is TGTGCCAGCAGCCCCACAGGATCGAACACCGGGGAGCTGTTTTTT. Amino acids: CASSPTGSNTGELFF.

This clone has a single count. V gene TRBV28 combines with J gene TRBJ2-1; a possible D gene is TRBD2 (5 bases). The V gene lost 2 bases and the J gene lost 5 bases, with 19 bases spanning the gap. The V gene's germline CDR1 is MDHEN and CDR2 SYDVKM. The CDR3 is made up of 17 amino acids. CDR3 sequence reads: CASSLVRQRTADNEQFF. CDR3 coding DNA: TGTGCCAGCAGTTTAGTCAGGCAGCGGACGGCGGACAATGAGCAGTTCTTC.

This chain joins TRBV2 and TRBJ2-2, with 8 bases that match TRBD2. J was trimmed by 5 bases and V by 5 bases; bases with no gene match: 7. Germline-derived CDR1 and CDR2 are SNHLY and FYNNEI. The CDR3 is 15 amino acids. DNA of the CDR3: TGTGCCAGCAGTAGCGGGAGCGGTTGGACCGGGGAGCTGTTTTTT. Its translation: CASSSGSGWTGELFF.

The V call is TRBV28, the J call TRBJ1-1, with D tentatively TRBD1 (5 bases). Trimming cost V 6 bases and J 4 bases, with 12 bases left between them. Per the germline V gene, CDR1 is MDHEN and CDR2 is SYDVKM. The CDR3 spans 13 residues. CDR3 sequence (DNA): TGTGCCAGCAGCCCATGGGGGGGCACTGAAGCTTTCTTT. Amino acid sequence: CASSPWGGTEAFF.

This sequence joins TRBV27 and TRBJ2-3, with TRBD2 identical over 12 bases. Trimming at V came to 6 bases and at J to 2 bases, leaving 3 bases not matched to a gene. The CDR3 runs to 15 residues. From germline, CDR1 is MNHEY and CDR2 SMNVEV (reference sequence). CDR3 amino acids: CASRRLAGVTDTQYF. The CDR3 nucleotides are TGTGCCAGCAGAAGACTAGCGGGAGTCACAGATACGCAGTATTTT.

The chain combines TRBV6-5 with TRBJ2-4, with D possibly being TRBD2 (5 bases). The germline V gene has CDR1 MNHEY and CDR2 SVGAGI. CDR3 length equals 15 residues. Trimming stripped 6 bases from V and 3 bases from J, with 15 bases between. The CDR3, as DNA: TGTGCCAGCAGCGAGGGCTCCGGGGTCAAAAACATTCAGTACTTC. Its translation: CASSEGSGVKNIQYF.

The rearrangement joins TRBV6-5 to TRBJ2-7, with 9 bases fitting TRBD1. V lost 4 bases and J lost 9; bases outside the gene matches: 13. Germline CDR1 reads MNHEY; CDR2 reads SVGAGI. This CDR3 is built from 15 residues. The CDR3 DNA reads TGTGCCAGCAGTTTAACCACGGGACAGGGTATGGGGCAGTACTTC. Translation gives CASSLTTGQGMGQYF.